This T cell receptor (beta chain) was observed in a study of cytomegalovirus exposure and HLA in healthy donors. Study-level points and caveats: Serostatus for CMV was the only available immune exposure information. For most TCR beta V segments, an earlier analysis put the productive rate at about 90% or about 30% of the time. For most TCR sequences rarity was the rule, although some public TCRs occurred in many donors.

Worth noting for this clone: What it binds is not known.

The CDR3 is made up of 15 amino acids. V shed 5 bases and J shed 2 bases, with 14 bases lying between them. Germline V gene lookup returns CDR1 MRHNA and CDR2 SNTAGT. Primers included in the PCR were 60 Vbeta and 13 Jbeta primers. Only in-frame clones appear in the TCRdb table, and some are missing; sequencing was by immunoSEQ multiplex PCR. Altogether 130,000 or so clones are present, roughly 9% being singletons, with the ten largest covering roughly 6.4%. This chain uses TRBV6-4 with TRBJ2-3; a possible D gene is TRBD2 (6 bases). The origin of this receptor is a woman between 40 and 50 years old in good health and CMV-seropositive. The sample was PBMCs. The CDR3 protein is CASSTGTSITDTQYF. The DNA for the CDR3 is TGTGCCAGCAGTACTGGGACTTCTATCACAGATACGCAGTATTTT.